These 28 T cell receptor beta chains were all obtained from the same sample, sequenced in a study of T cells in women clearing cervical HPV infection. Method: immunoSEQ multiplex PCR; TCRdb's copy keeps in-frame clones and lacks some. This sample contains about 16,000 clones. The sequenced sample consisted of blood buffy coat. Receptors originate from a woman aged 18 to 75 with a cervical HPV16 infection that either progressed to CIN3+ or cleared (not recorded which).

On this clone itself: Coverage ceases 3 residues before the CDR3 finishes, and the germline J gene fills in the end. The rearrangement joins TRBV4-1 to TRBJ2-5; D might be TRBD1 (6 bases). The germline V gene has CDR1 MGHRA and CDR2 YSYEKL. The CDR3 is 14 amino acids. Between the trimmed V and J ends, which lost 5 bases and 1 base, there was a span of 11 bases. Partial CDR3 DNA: TGCGCCAGCAGCGGCGGACAGTCCCAAGAGACC. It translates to CASSGGQSQET. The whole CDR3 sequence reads CASSGGQSQETQYF.

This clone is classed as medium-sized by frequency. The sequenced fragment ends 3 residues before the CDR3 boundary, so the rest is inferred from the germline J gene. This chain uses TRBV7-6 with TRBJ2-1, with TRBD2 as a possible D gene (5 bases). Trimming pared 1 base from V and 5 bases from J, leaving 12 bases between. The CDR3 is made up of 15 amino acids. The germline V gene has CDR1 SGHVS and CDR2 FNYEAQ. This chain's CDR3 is CASSLDSGFDNEQFF. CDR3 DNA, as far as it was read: TGTGCCAGCAGCTTAGATTCGGGGTTCGACAATGAG.

Incomplete CDR3 DNA: TGCAGTGCTAGGAATAGCGGGGGGTTTGAGACC. Protein product: CSARNSGGFET. The whole CDR3 reads CSARNSGGFETQYF. J is TRBJ2-5 and V is TRBV20-1; 10 nucleotides agree with TRBD2. The sequenced fragment ends 3 residues before the CDR3 boundary, so the rest is inferred from the germline J gene. CDR1 is DFQATT, CDR2 SNEGSKA, per germline (reference sequence). With 3 bases clipped from V and 5 bases from J, the junction kept 6 bases outside the gene matches. CDR3 length: 14 amino acids.

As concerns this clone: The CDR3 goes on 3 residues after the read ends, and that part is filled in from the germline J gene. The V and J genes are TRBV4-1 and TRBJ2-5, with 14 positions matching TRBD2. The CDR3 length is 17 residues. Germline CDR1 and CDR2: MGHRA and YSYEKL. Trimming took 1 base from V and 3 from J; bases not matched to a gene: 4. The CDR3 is CASSQVLGLAGEETQYF. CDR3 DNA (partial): TGCGCCAGCAGCCAAGTCTTGGGACTAGCGGGGGAAGAGACC.

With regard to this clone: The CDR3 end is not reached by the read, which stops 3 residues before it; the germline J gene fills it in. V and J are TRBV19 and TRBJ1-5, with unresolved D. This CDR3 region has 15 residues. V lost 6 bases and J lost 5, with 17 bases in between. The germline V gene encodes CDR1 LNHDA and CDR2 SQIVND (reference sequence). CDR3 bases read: TGTGCCAGTAGGTGGAGGCCGAAGAGCGATCAGCCC. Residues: CASRWRPKSDQP. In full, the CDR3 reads CASRWRPKSDQPQHF. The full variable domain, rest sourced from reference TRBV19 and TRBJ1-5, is DGGITQSPKYLFRKEGQNVTLSCEQNLNHDAMYWYRQDPGQGLRLIYYSQIVNDFQKGDIAEGYSVSREKKESFPLTVTSAQKNPTAFYLCASRWRPKSDQPQHFGDGTRLSIL.

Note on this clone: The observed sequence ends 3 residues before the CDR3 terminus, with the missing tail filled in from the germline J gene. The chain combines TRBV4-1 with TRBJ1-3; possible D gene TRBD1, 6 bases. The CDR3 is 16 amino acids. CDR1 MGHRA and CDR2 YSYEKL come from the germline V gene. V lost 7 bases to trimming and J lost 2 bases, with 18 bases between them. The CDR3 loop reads CASTTKGPGAGNTIYF. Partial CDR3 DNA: TGCGCCAGCACCACAAAAGGCCCAGGGGCTGGAAACACC.

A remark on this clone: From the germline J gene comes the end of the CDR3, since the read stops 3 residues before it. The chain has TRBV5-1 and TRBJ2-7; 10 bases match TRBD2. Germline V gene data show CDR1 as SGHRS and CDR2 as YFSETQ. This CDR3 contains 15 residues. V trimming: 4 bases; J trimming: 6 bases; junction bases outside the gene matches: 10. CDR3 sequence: CASSRSGGALGEQYF. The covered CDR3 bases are TGCGCCAGCAGCCGAAGCGGGGGGGCCCTGGGCGAG.

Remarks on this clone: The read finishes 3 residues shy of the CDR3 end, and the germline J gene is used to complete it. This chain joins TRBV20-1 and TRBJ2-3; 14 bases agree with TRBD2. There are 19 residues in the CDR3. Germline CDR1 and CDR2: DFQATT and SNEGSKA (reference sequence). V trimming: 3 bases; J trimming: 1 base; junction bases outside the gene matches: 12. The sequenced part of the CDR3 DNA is TGCAGTGCTAGGGGCGGACTAGCGGGGGGACGAAGTGGCACAGATACG. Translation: CSARGGLAGGRSGTDT. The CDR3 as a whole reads CSARGGLAGGRSGTDTQYF.

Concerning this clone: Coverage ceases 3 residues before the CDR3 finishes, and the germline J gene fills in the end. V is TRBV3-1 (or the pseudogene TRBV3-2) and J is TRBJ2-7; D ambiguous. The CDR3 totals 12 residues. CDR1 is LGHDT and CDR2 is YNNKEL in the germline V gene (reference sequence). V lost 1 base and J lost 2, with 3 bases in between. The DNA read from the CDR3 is TGTGCCAGCAGCCAAGTCACCTACGAG. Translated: CASSQVTYE. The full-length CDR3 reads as CASSQVTYEQYF.

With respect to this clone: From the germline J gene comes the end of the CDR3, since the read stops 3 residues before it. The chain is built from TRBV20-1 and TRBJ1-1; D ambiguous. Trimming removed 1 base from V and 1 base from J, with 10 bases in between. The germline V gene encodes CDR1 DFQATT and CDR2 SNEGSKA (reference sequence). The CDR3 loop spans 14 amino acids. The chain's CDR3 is CSARVSTTNTEAFF. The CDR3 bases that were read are TGCAGTGCTAGAGTGTCGACAACGAACACTGAA.

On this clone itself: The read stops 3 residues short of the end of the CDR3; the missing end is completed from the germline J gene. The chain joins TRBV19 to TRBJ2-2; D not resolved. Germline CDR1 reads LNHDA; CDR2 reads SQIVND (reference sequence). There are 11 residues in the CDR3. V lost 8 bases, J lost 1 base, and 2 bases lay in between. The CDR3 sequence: CASRNTGELFF. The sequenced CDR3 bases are TGTGCCAGTCGGAACACCGGGGAG. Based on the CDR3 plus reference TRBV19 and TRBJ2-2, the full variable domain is DGGITQSPKYLFRKEGQNVTLSCEQNLNHDAMYWYRQDPGQGLRLIYYSQIVNDFQKGDIAEGYSVSREKKESFPLTVTSAQKNPTAFYLCASRNTGELFFGEGSRLTVL.

The sequenced CDR3 bases are TGTGCCAGCAGACTGAGAGCAACTAATGAAAAA. This encodes CASRLRATNEK. From start to end, the CDR3 is CASRLRATNEKLFF. The rearrangement uses TRBV2 and TRBJ1-4, with D unclear. The CDR3 end is not reached by the read, which stops 3 residues before it; the germline J gene fills it in. The CDR3 consists of 14 residues. The V end was cut by 6 bases, the J end by 0 bases, with 8 bases between. Germline V lookup: CDR1 SNHLY, CDR2 FYNNEI. The whole variable domain, remainder taken from reference TRBV2 and TRBJ1-4, is EPEVTQTPSHQVTQMGQEVILRCVPISNHLYFYWYRQILGQKVEFLVSFYNNEISEKSEIFDDQFSVERPDGSNFTLKIRSTKLEDSAMYFCASRLRATNEKLFFGSGTQLSVL.

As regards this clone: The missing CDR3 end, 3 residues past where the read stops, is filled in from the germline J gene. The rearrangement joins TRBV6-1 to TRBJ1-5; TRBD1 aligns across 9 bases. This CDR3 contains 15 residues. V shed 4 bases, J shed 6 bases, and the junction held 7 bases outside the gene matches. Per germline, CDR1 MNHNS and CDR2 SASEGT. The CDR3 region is CASSVKDRGGQPQHF. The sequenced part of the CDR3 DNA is TGTGCCAGCAGTGTCAAGGACAGGGGCGGTCAGCCC.

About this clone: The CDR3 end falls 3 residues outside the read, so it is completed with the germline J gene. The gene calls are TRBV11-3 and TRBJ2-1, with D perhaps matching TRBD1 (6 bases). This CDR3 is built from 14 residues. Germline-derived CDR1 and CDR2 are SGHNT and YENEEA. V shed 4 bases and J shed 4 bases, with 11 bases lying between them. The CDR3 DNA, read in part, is TGTGCCAGCAGCTACCAGGGGTTATACAATGAG. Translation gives CASSYQGLYNE. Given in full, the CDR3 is CASSYQGLYNEQFF.

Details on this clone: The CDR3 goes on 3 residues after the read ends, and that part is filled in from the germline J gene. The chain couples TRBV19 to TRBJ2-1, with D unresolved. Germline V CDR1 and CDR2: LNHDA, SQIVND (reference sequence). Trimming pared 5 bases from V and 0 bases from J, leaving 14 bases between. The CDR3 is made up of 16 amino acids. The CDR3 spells CASSLRVLSSYNEQFF. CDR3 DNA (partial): TGTGCCAGTAGTCTCCGGGTCCTTAGCTCCTACAATGAG.

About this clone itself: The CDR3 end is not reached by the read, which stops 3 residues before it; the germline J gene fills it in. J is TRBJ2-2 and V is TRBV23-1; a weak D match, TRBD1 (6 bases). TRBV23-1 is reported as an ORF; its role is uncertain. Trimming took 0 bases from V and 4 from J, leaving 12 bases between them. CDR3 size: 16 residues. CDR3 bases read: TGCGCCAGCAGTCAATCCCCGGGACAAATCACCGGGGAG. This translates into CASSQSPGQITGE. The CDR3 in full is CASSQSPGQITGELFF.

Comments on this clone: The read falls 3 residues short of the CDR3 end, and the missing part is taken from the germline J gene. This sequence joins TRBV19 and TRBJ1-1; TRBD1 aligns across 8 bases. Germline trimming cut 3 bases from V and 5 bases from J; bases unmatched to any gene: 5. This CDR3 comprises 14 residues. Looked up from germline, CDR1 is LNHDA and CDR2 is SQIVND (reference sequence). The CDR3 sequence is CASSIPGGRTEAFF. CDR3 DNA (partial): TGTGCCAGTAGTATTCCAGGGGGCCGTACTGAA.

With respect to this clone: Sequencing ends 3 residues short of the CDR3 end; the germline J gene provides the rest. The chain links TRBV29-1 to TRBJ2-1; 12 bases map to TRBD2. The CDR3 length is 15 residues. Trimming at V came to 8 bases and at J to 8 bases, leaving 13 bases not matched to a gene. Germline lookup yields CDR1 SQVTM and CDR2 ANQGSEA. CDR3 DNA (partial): TGCAGCACGCAGGGTGTACTAGCGGGGGGCGATGAG. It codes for CSTQGVLAGGDE. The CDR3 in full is CSTQGVLAGGDEQFF.

The CDR3 loop reads CASSLYSSGSSPGELFF. The CDR3 bases that were read are TGCGCCAGCAGCTTGTATTCTAGCGGGTCCTCACCCGGGGAG. V is TRBV5-1 and J is TRBJ2-2; 8 bases match TRBD2. The missing CDR3 end, 3 residues past where the read stops, is filled in from the germline J gene. The CDR3 extends over 17 amino acids. CDR1 is SGHRS and CDR2 is YFSETQ in the germline V gene. Trimming at V came to 1 base and at J to 6 bases, leaving 11 bases not matched to a gene.

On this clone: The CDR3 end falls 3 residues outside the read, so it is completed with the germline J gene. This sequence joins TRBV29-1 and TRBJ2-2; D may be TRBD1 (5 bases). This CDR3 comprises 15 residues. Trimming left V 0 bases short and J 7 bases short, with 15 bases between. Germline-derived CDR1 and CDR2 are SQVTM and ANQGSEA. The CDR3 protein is CSVEDRAGKHGELFF. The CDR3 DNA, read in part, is TGCAGCGTTGAAGATCGCGCAGGGAAGCACGGGGAG.

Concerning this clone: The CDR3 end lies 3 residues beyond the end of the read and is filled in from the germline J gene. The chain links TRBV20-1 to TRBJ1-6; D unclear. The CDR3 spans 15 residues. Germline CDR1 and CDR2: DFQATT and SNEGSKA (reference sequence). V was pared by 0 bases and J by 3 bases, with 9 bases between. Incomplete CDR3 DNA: TGCAGTGCTAGAGATGAGCGGAACTATAATTCACCC. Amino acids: CSARDERNYNSP. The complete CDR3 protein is CSARDERNYNSPLHF.

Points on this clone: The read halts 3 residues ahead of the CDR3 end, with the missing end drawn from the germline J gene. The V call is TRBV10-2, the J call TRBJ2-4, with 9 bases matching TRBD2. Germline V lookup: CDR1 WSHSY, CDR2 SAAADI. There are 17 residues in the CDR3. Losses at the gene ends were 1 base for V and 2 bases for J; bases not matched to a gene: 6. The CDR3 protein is CASSEFAGGAPKNIQYF. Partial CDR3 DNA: TGCGCCAGCAGTGAGTTTGCGGGGGGGGCCCCCAAAAACATT.

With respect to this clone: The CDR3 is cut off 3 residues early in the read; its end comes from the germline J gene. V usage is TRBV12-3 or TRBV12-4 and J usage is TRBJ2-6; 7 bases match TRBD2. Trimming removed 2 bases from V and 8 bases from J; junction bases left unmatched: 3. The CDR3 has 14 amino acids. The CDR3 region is CASSLPGTTNVLTF. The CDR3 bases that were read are TGTGCCAGCAGTTTACCCGGGACTACCAACGTC.

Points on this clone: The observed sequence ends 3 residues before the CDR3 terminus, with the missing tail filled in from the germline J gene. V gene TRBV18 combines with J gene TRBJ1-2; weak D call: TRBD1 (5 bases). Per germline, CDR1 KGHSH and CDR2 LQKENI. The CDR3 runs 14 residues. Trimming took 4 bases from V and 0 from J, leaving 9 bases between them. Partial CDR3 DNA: TGTGCCAGCTCACGACAGTCCTCTAACTATGGC. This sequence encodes CASSRQSSNYG. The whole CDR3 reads CASSRQSSNYGYTF.

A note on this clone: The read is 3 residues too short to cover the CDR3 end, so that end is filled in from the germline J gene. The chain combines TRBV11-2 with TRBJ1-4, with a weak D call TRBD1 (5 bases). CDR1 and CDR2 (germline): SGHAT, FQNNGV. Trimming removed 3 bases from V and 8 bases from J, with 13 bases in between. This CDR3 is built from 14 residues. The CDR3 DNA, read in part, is TGTGCCAGCAGCTTTGGTCAGGGTGTAGAAAAA. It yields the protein CASSFGQGVEK. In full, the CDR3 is CASSFGQGVEKLFF.

CDR3 DNA, as far as it was read: TGTGCCAGCAGTACTCTAGCGGGGGAATACAATGAG. Encoded protein: CASSTLAGEYNE. The whole CDR3 protein is CASSTLAGEYNEQFF. The chain links TRBV2 to TRBJ2-1, with 10 bases aligning to TRBD2. The observed sequence ends 3 residues before the CDR3 terminus, with the missing tail filled in from the germline J gene. The V and J ends lost 5 bases and 4 bases, in that order; junction bases with no gene match: 5. The V gene's germline CDR1 is SNHLY and CDR2 FYNNEI. The length of the CDR3 is 15 residues.

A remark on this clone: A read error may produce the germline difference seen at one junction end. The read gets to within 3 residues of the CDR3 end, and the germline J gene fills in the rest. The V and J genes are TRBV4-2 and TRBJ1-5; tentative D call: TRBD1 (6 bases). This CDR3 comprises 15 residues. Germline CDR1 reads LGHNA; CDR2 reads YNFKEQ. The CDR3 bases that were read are TGCGCCAGCAGCTCCTCCCGACAGGTGAATCAGCCC. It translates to CASSSSRQVNQP. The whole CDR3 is CASSSSRQVNQPQHF.

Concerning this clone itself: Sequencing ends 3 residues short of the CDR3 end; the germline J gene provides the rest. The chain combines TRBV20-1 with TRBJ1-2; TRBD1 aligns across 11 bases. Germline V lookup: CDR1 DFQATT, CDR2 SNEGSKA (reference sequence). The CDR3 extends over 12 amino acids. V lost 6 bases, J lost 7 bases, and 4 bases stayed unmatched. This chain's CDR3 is CSAIGQGAGYTF. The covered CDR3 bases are TGCAGTGCAATCGGACAGGGGGCTGGC.